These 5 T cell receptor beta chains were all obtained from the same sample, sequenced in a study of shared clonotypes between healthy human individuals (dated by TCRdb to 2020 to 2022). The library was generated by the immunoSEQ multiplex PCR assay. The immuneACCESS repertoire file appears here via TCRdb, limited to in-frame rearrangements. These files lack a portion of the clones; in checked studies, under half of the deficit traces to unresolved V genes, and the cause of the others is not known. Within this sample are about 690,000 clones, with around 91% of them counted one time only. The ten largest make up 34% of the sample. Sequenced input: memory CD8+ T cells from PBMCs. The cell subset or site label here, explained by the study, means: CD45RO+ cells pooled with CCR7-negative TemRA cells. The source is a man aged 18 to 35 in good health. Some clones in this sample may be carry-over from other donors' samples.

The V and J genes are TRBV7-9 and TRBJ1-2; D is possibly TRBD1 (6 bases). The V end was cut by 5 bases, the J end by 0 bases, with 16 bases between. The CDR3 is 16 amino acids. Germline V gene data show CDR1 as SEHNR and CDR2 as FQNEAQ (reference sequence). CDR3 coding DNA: TGTGCCAGCAGCCGCATACGGACAGAATCTAACTATGGCTACACCTTC. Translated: CASSRIRTESNYGYTF.

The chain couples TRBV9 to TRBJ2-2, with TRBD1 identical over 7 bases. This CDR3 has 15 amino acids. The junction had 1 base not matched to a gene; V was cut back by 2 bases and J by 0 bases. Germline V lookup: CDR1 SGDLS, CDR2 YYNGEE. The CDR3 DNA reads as TGTGCCAGCAGCGTTACAGGGGCGAACACCGGGGAGCTGTTTTTT. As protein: CASSVTGANTGELFF.

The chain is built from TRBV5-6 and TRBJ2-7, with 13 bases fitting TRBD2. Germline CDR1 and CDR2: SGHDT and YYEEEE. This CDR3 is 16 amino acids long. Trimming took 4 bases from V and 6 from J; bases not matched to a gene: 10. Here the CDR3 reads CASSPGLAGLSSEQYF. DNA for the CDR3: TGTGCCAGCAGCCCGGGACTAGCGGGACTTTCTTCCGAGCAGTACTTC.

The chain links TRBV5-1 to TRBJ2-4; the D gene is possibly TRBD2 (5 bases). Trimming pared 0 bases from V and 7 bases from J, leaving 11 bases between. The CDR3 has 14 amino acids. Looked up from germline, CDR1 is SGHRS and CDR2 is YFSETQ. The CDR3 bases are TGCGCCAGCAGCTTGGGACTAAGTAAGAACATTCAGTACTTC. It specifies CASSLGLSKNIQYF. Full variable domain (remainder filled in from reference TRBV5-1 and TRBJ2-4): KAGVTQTPRYLIKTRGQQVTLSCSPISGHRSVSWYQQTPGQGLQFLFEYFSETQRNKGNFPGRFSGRQFSNSRSEMNVSTLELGDSALYLCASSLGLSKNIQYFGAGTRLSVL.

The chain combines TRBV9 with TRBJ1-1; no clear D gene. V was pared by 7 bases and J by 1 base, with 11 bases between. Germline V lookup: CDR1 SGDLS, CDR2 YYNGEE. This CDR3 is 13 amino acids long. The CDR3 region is CASGWGGNTEAFF. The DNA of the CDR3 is TGTGCCAGCGGGTGGGGAGGGAACACTGAAGCTTTCTTT.